This T cell receptor beta chain was sequenced during a study of blood T cell repertoires in COVID-19. Overall study context: T cells, B-cell-depleted T cells, or PBMCs supplied cDNA or gDNA.

TCRdb keeps only in-frame clones here, not all; method: immunoSEQ multiplex PCR. The data contain about 400,000 clones, roughly nine tenths of them singletons. The participants were between about 18 and 90 years old and came from about two dozen US areas. Researchers sorted participants into cohorts using their self-reported clinical history. The CDR3 is 15 amino acids. CDR1 SGHNT and CDR2 YYREEE come from the germline V gene (reference sequence). V lost 2 bases and J lost 2, with 14 bases in between. The sample consisted of PBMCs or T cells enriched from blood (not recorded which). The source of this sequence is a woman aged 18-29 years with acute COVID-19. This rearrangement joins TRBV5-4 to TRBJ2-7; tentative D call: TRBD1 (6 bases). The CDR3 DNA reads as TGTGCCAGCAGCTTCCAGAACTGGACAGCCTACGAGCAGTACTTC. Translated: CASSFQNWTAYEQYF.